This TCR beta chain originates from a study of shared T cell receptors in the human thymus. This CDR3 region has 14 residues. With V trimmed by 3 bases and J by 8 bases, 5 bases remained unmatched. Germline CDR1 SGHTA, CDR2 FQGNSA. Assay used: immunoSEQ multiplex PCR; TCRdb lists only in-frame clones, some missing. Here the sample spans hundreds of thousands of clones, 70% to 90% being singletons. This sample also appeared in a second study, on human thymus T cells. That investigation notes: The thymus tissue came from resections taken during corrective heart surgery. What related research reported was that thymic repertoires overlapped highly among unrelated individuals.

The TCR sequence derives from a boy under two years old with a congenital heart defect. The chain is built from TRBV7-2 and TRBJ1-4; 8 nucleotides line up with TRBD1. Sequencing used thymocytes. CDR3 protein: CASSFGQGGEKLFF. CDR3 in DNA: TGTGCCAGCAGCTTCGGACAGGGAGGGGAAAAACTGTTTTTT.